This TCR beta chain emerged from a study of T cell changes during pregnancy in multiple sclerosis. Using immunoSEQ multiplex PCR, the repertoire was profiled, and TCRdb retains in-frame clones only, with some absent. The sample lists 45,000 or so clones, approximately 90% occurring once. The CDR3 spans 14 residues. Germline V lookup: CDR1 SGHRS, CDR2 YFSETQ. With V trimmed by 8 bases and J by 4 bases, 8 bases remained unmatched. The sample consisted of CD4+ T cells from peripheral blood mononuclear cells, taken after pregnancy. The origin of this receptor is a female donor with multiple sclerosis, enrolled in a pregnancy study. The V and J genes are TRBV5-1 and TRBJ2-3; 9 nucleotides agree with TRBD2. CDR3 DNA: TGCGCCAGTCGGCGGGAGGGGGTCGCAGATACGCAGTATTTT. Its protein product is CASRREGVADTQYF.